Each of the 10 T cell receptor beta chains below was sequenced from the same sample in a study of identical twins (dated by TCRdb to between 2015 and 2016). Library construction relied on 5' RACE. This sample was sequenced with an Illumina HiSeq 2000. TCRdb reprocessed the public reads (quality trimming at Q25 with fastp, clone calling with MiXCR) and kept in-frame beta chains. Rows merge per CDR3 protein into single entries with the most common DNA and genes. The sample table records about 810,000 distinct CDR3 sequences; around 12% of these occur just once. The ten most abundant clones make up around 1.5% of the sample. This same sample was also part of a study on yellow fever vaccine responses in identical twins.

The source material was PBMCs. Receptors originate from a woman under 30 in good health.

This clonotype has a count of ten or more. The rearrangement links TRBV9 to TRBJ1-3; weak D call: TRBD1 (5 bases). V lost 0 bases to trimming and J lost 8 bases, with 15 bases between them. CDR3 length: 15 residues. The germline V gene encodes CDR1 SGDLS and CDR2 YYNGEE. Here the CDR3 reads CASSVDDSHLDTIYF. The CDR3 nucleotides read TGTGCCAGCAGCGTAGACGACAGCCACTTAGACACCATATATTTT.

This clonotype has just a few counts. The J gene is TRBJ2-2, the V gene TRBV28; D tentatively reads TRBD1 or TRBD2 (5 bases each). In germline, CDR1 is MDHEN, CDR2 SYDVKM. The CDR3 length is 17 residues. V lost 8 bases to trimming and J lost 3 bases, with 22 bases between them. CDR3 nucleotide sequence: TGTGCCAGCTGCCTTTCGTCGGGGACGGACTACACCGGGGAGCTGTTTTTT. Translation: CASCLSSGTDYTGELFF.

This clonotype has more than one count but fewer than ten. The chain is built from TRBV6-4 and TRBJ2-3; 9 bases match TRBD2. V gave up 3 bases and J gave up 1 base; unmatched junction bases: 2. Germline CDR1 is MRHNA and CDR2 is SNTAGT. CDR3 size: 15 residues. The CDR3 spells CASSEQRGGTDTQYF. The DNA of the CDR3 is TGTGCCAGCAGTGAACAGCGGGGGGGCACAGATACGCAGTATTTT.

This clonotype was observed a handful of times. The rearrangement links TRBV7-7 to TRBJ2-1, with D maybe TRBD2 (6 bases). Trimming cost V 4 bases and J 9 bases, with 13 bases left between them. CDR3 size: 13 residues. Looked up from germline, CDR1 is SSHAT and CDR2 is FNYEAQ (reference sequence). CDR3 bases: TGTGCCAGCAGCTCCATGGGGGGTTCTGAGCAGTTCTTC. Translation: CASSSMGGSEQFF. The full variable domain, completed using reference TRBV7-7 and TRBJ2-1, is GAGVSQSPRYKVTKRGQDVTLRCDPISSHATLYWYQQALGQGPEFLTYFNYEAQPDKSGLPSDRFSAERPEGSISTLTIQRTEQRDSAMYRCASSSMGGSEQFFGPGTRLTVL.

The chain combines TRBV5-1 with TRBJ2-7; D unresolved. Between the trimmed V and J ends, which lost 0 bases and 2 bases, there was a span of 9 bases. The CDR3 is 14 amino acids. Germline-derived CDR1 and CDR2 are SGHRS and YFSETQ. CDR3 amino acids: CASSLAGQTYEQYF. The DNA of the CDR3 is TGCGCCAGCAGCTTGGCCGGTCAGACCTACGAGCAGTACTTC.

The CDR3 spells CSAKRGGTSTDTQYF. In nucleotides, the CDR3 is TGCAGTGCCAAGAGAGGCGGAACTAGCACAGATACGCAGTATTTT. The chain recombines TRBV20-1 with TRBJ2-3, with unresolved D. This CDR3 has 15 residues. Per the germline V gene, CDR1 is DFQATT and CDR2 is SNEGSKA (reference sequence). Trimming took off 6 bases at V and 0 bases at J, with 16 bases between the two ends.

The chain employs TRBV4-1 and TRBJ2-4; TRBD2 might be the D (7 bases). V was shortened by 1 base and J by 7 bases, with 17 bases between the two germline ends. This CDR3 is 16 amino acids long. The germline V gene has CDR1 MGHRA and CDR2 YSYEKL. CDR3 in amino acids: CASSQGAWGGFNIQYF. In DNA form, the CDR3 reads TGCGCCAGCAGCCAAGGGGCGTGGGGGGGCTTCAACATTCAGTACTTC.

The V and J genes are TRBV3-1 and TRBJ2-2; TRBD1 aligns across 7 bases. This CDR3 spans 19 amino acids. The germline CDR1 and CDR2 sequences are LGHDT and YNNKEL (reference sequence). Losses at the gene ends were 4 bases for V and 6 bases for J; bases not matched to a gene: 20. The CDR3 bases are TGTGCCAGCAGCCCGATTGAAGGGGGCGTAGTAGAACCGGCCGGGGAGCTGTTTTTT. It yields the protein CASSPIEGGVVEPAGELFF.

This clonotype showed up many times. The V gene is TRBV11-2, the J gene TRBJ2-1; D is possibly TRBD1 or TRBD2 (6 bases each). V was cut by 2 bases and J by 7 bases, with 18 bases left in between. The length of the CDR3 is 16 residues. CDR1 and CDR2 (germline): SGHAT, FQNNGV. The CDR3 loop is CASSLPGSQGRNEQFF. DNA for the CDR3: TGTGCCAGCAGCTTACCCGGATCCCAGGGGAGGAATGAGCAGTTCTTC.

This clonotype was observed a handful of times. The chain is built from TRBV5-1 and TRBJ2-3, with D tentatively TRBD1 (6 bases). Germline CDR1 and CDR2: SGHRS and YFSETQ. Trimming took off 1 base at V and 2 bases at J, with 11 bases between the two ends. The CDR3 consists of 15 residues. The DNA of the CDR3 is TGCGCCAGCAGCTTGCCACAGGGTTTCACAGATACGCAGTATTTT. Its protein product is CASSLPQGFTDTQYF.